This T cell receptor (beta chain) emerged from a study of cytotoxic CD8 clonotypes in ibrutinib-treated CLL. The study, taken as a whole, reports: Clonality was higher at ibrutinib response and returned toward baseline at progression. Higher circulating CD8+ T-cell counts strongly accompanied higher baseline clonality, above age-matched healthy donors. Contraction or stability on treatment characterized the public clonotypes, which were uncommon.

This clone appeared a few times. Its target is unknown. Generated by immunoSEQ multiplex PCR, the TCRdb table keeps only in-frame clones and is missing some. The sample has approximately 50,000 clones, over 60% seen once. The CDR3 consists of 15 residues. Per the germline V gene, CDR1 is SGHRS and CDR2 is YFSETQ. V lost 3 bases and J lost 3, with 13 bases in between. Sample: PBMCs, taken after 12 months of ibrutinib treatment. The chain has TRBV5-1 and TRBJ2-1, with TRBD1 as a possible D gene (6 bases). This clonotype originated in a human donor with chronic lymphocytic leukemia. CDR3 in amino acids: CASSSPLDSYNEQFF. In DNA, the CDR3 is TGCGCCAGCAGCTCCCCTTTGGACAGCTACAATGAGCAGTTCTTC.